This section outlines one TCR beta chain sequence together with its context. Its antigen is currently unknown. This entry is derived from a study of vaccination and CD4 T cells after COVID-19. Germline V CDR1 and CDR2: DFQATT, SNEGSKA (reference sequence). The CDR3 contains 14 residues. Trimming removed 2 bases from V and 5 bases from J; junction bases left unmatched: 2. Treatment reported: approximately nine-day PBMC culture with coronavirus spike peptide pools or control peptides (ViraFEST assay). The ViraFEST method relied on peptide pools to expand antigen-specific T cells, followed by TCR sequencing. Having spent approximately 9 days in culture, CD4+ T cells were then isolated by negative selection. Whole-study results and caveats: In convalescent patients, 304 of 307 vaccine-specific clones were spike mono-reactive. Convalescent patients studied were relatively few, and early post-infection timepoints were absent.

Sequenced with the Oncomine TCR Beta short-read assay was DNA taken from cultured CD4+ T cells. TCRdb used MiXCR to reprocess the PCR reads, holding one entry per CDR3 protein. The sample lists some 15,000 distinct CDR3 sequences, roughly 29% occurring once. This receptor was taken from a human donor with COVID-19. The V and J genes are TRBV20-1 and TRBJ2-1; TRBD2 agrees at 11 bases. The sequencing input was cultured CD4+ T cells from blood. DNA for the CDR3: TGCAGTGCTAGACAGACTAGCGGGAACAATGAGCAGTTCTTC. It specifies CSARQTSGNNEQFF.